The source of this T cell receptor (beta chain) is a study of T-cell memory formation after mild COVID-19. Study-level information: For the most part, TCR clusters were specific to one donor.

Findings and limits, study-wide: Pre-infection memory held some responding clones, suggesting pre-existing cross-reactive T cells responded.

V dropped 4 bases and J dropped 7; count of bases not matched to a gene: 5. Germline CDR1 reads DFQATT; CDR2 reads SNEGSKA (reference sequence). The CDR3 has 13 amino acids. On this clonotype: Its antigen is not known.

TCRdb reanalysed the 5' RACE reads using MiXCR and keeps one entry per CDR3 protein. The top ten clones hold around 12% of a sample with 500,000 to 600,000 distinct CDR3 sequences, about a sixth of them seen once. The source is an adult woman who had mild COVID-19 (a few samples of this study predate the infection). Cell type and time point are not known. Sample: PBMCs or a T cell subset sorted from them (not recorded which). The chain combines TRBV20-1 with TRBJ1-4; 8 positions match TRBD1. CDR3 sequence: CSAMSGGGEKLFF. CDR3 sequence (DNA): TGCAGTGCTATGTCAGGGGGCGGTGAAAAACTGTTTTTT.